These T cell receptor beta chains were read from a single sample in a study of blood T cell repertoires in COVID-19. Data came from immunoSEQ multiplex PCR; TCRdb stores just in-frame clones and leaves some out. Of about 45,000 clones in the sample, about 85% were seen once. The sequencing sample was made of peripheral blood. These receptors were obtained from a woman aged 80 or older with acute or convalescent COVID-19. CDR3s include the opening cysteine and the closing phenylalanine or tryptophan. D genes are given only for firm matches. Expanded clones are given a class, and other clones once, few, many or no size at all.

>-|TRBV2|TRBJ1-6|-
TGTGCCAGCAGTGAAAATGGACTTCTAAATTCACCCCTCCACTTT
CASSENGLLNSPLHF
>-|TRBV4-2|TRBJ2-1|TRBD2
TGTGCCAGCAGCCGGGCTAGCGGGAGTGGAAATGAGCAGTTCTTC
CASSRASGSGNEQFF
>few|TRBV30|TRBJ1-1|-
TGTGCCTGGAGTGTACGGTCAGGGTCGGAAGCTTTCTTT
CAWSVRSGSEAFF
>-|TRBV7-2|TRBJ2-5|TRBD2
TGTGCCAGCAGCTTATGGGGGGGAGAGACCCAGTACTTC
CASSLWGGETQYF
>-|TRBV28|TRBJ2-5|TRBD1
TGTGCCAGCAGTTTATTGGGACAGGGGTCGAAGGAGACCCAGTACTTC
CASSLLGQGSKETQYF
>once|TRBV21-1|TRBJ1-6|-
TGTGCCAGCAGCAAAGTGAAATTGATAGTGTGTCGCTCCTATAATTCACCCCTCCACTTT
CASSKVKLIVCRSYNSPLHF
>-|TRBV6-1|TRBJ1-1|TRBD1
TGTGCCAGCAGTGAAAGGACAGGGGCGATGACGGTTCGGAACACTGAAGCTTTCTTT
CASSERTGAMTVRNTEAFF
>-|TRBV4-2|TRBJ1-2|-
TGTGCCAGCAGCCAAGATGGGGTAAGGGGGGGTGCTAACTATGGCTACACCTTC
CASSQDGVRGGANYGYTF
>-|TRBV3-1/TRBV3-2|TRBJ2-1|TRBD2
TGTGCCAGCAGCCCCCCGGGGGGCAATGAGCAGTTCTTC
CASSPPGGNEQFF
>-|TRBV19|TRBJ2-1|-
TGTGCCAGTAGTAATTCCGGGGGATCACCCAATGAGCAGTTCTTC
CASSNSGGSPNEQFF
>-|TRBV5-5|TRBJ1-4|TRBD1
TGTGCCAGCAGCTTCAGGGGGATGAATGAAAAACTGTTTTTT
CASSFRGMNEKLFF
>-|TRBV10-2|TRBJ2-7|-
TGCGCCAGCAGTGAACAGGGTCTCGGCGAGCAGTACTTC
CASSEQGLGEQYF
>-|TRBV30|TRBJ2-1|TRBD2
TGTGCCTGGAGTTCTCTTAGCGGGAGGGCTAATGAGCAGTTCTTC
CAWSSLSGRANEQFF
>once|TRBV19|TRBJ2-1|TRBD2
TGTGCCAGTAGTACCCCCGCTGGAAGTGACGGACTAGCGGGAGACCCCCGAGATTACAATGAGCAGTTCTTC
CASSTPAGSDGLAGDPRDYNEQFF
>once|TRBV7-2|TRBJ2-5|-
TGTGCCAGCAGCTACACTTCTAGCCCCACAGAGACCCAGTACTTC
CASSYTSSPTETQYF
>-|TRBV14|TRBJ2-1|TRBD2
TGTGCCAGCAGCCAAGGACTAGCGGGGGGCTGGGGTTCCTACAATGAGCAGTTCTTC
CASSQGLAGGWGSYNEQFF
>-|TRBV10-1|TRBJ2-2|-
TGCGCCAGCAGTGGGGCAGGGGACACCGGGGAGCTGTTTTTT
CASSGAGDTGELFF
>once|TRBV28|TRBJ2-2|TRBD2
TGTGCCAGCCGACCGAACTTTAGCGGGAGTTACGCCGGGGAGCTGTTTTTT
CASRPNFSGSYAGELFF
>-|TRBV11-2|TRBJ2-7|-
TGTGCCAGCAGCTTAGGTCCAGCGTTATACGAGCAGTACTTC
CASSLGPALYEQYF
>-|TRBV24-1|TRBJ2-1|TRBD1
TGTGCCACCAGTGCCATGGGACAGGGACAGTTCTTC
CATSAMGQGQFF
>-|TRBV27|TRBJ2-6|-
TGTGCCAGCAGTTTGTCCCTATCTGGGGCCAACGTCCTGACTTTC
CASSLSLSGANVLTF
>-|TRBV20-1|TRBJ1-6|-
TGCAGTGCTAGTTTAGGAGCTAGGGGTTCACCCCTCCACTTT
CSASLGARGSPLHF
>-|TRBV5-4|TRBJ2-3|-
TGTGCCAGCAGCAGCGAGGGCGGGTATACGCAGTATTTT
CASSSEGGYTQYF
>-|TRBV12-3/TRBV12-4|TRBJ2-7|-
TGTGCCAGCAGTCCAGCCTACGAGCAGTACTTC
CASSPAYEQYF
>-|TRBV28|TRBJ1-5|-
TGTGCCAGCATGCCGCGACAGGGCAATCAGCCCCAGCATTTT
CASMPRQGNQPQHF
>once|TRBV7-2|TRBJ2-7|-
TGTGCCAGCAGCTTCACGCGAGTTTCCTACGAGCAGTACTTC
CASSFTRVSYEQYF
>-|TRBV10-2|TRBJ1-4|TRBD1
TGCGCCAGCAGTGGGGGACAGGGGACCGCAACTAATGAAAAACTGTTTTTT
CASSGGQGTATNEKLFF
>-|TRBV4-1|TRBJ2-5|TRBD2
TGCGCCAGCAGCCAAGATAAGACTAGCGTGCAAGAGACCCAGTACTTC
CASSQDKTSVQETQYF
>-|TRBV3-1/TRBV3-2|TRBJ2-2|-
TGTGCCAGCAGCCAAGTTCGGTCTAGTTCACACGGGGAGCTGTTTTTT
CASSQVRSSSHGELFF
>-|TRBV7-6|TRBJ2-7|-
TGTGCCAGCAGCTTAGGTACAGGGAGCTCCTACGAGCAGTACTTC
CASSLGTGSSYEQYF
>few|TRBV4-2|TRBJ1-2|-
TGTGCCAGCAGCCCTCAGGGGCGCGGCTACACCTTC
CASSPQGRGYTF
>once|TRBV27|TRBJ2-2|TRBD1
TGTGCCAGCAGTTTGGCCACGGACAGGGGCCGGAGAGGGGAGCTGTTTTTT
CASSLATDRGRRGELFF
>once|TRBV2|TRBJ1-4|TRBD1
TGTGCCAGCAGCGCAGGGACAGCAACTAATGAAAAACTGTTTTTT
CASSAGTATNEKLFF
>-|TRBV5-1|TRBJ2-1|-
TGCGCCAGCAGCTTGAGTGCGGCTGAGCAGTTCTTC
CASSLSAAEQFF
>-|TRBV18|TRBJ2-7|TRBD1
TGTGCCAGCTCACCGGGGACAGGCAGCTCCTACGAGCAGTACTTC
CASSPGTGSSYEQYF
>-|TRBV6-5|TRBJ2-1|TRBD2
TGTGCCCTCAGTAGGATAGCGGGAGGTTTGGATGAGCAGTTCTTC
CALSRIAGGLDEQFF
>-|TRBV30|TRBJ2-7|TRBD2
TGTGCCGGGACTAGCAACCGCTACGAGCAGTACTTC
CAGTSNRYEQYF
>-|TRBV5-1|TRBJ2-2|TRBD2
TGCGCCAGCAGCTTGGTTTCTAGCGGGCCAGCGAACACCGGGGAGCTGTTTTTT
CASSLVSSGPANTGELFF
>-|TRBV3-1/TRBV3-2|TRBJ1-2|-
TGTGCCAGCAGCCAAGGGCAGGTCTATGGCTACACCTTC
CASSQGQVYGYTF
>-|TRBV18|TRBJ1-1|TRBD1
TGTGCCAGCTCACCACAAAACAGGGGTACTGAAGCTTTCTTT
CASSPQNRGTEAFF
>-|TRBV6-6|TRBJ2-5|-
TGTGCCAGCAGTTACTCGTCTGCTAAAGAGACCCAGTACTTC
CASSYSSAKETQYF
>-|TRBV5-6|TRBJ1-1|-
TGTGCCAGCCATTGGGGCCCGGGCGGCACTGAAGCTTTCTTT
CASHWGPGGTEAFF
>-|TRBV2|TRBJ2-3|TRBD2
TGTGCCAGCAGTGCTAGCGGGACCTACACAGATACGCAGTATTTT
CASSASGTYTDTQYF
>-|TRBV19|TRBJ2-7|TRBD2
TGTGCCAGTAGTCGGACTAGCGGGAGGCGCAGCTCCTACGAGCAGTACTTC
CASSRTSGRRSSYEQYF
>-|TRBV6-1|TRBJ2-3|-
TGTGCCAGCAGTGATAGGACTACCTTCACAGATACGCAGTATTTT
CASSDRTTFTDTQYF
>-|TRBV19|TRBJ1-1|-
TGTGCCAGTAGTATCTCGTCCACTGAAGCTTTCTTT
CASSISSTEAFF
>-|TRBV19|TRBJ2-7|TRBD1
TGTGCCAGTAGCTTCACCCTGCGACAGGGCACCTACGAGCAGTACTTC
CASSFTLRQGTYEQYF
>-|TRBV11-2|TRBJ2-7|-
TGTGCCAGCAGTTTACTTTACGGCGAGCAGTACTTC
CASSLLYGEQYF